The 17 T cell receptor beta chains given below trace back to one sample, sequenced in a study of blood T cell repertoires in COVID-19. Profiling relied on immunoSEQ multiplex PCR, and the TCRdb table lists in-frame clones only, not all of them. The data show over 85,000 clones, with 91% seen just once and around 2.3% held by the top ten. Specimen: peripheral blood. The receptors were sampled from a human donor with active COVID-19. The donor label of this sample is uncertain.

The CDR3 spells CSGRDRDEKLFF. The CDR3 bases are TGCAGCGGCCGGGACAGGGATGAAAAACTGTTTTTT. This sequence joins TRBV29-1 and TRBJ1-4; 9 nucleotides match TRBD1. With V trimmed by 7 bases and J by 6 bases, 3 bases remained unmatched. Germline-derived CDR1 and CDR2 are SQVTM and ANQGSEA. There are 12 residues in the CDR3.

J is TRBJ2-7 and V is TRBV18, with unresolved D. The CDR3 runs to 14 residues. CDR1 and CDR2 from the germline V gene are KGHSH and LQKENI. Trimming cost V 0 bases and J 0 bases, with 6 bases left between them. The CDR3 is CASSPPSSSYEQYF. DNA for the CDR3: TGTGCCAGCTCACCACCCTCGAGCTCCTACGAGCAGTACTTC. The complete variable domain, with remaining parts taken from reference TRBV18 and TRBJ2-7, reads NAGVMQNPRHLVRRRGQEARLRCSPMKGHSHVYWYRQLPEEGLKFMVYLQKENIIDESGMPKERFSAEFPKEGPSILRIQQVVRGDSAAYFCASSPPSSSYEQYFGPGTRLTVT.

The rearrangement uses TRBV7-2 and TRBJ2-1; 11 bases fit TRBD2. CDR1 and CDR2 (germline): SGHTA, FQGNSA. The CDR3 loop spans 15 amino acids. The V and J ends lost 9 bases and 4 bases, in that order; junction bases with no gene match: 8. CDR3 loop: CASTPGTSGYNEQFF. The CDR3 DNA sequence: TGTGCCAGTACCCCCGGGACTAGCGGTTACAATGAGCAGTTCTTC.

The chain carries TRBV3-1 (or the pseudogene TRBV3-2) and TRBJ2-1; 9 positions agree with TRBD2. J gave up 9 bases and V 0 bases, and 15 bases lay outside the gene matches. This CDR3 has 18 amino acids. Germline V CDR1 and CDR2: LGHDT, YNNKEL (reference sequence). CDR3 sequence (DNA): TGTGCCAGCAGCCAAGACCCGGCCGAGGCGGGGGGGCTAACTGAGCAGTTCTTC. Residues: CASSQDPAEAGGLTEQFF.

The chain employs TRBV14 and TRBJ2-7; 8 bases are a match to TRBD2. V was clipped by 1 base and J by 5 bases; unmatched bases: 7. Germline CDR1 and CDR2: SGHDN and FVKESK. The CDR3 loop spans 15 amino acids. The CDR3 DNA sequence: TGTGCCAGCAGCCAAGTTAGCGGGGTAACCCACGAGCAGTACTTC. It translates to CASSQVSGVTHEQYF.

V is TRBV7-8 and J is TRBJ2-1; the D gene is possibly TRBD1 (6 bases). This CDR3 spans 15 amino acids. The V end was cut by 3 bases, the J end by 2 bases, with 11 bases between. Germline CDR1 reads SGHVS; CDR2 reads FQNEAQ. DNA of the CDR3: TGTGCCAGCAGCTTCCGGGACATAACCTACAATGAGCAGTTCTTC. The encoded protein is CASSFRDITYNEQFF.

The CDR3 coding sequence is TGTGCCAGCAGCAACCACAGGGAGTTTGGGTCACCCCTCCACTTT. Translated: CASSNHREFGSPLHF. This sequence joins TRBV28 and TRBJ1-6; D possibly corresponds to TRBD1 (6 bases). CDR1 and CDR2 (germline): MDHEN, SYDVKM. The length of the CDR3 is 15 residues. Deletions cut 6 bases from V and 10 bases from J, with 19 bases between.

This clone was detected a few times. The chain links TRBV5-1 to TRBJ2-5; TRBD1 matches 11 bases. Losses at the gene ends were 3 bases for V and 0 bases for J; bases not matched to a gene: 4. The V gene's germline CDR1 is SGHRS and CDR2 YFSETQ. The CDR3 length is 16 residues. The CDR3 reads CASSSGTGGYQETQYF. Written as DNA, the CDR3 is TGCGCCAGCAGCTCCGGGACAGGGGGTTACCAAGAGACCCAGTACTTC.

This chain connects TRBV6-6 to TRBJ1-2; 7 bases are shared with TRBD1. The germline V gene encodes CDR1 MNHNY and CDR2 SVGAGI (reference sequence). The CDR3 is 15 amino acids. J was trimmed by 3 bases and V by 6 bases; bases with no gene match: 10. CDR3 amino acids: CASSSGTVLYYGYTF. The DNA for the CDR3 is TGTGCCAGCAGCTCCGGGACAGTACTGTACTATGGCTACACCTTC.

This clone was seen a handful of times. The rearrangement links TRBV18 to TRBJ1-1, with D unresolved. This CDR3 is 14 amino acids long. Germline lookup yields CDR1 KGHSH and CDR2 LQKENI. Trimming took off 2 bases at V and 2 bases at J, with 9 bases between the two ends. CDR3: CASSPVSVNTEAFF. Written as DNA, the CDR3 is TGTGCCAGCTCACCAGTTTCAGTAAACACTGAAGCTTTCTTT.

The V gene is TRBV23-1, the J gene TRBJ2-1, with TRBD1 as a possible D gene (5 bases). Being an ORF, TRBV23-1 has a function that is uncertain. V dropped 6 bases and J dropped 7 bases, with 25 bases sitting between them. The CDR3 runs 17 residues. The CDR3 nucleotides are TGCGCCAGCAGGGCTAGGGGATCTTCCACTCTTTTAAATGAGCAGTTCTTC. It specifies CASRARGSSTLLNEQFF.

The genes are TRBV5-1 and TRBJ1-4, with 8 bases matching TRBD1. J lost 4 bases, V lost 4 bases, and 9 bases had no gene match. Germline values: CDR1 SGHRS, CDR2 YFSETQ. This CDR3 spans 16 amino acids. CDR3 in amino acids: CASSPGTGTSNEKLFF. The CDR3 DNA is TGCGCCAGCAGCCCAGGGACAGGCACTAGTAATGAAAAACTGTTTTTT.

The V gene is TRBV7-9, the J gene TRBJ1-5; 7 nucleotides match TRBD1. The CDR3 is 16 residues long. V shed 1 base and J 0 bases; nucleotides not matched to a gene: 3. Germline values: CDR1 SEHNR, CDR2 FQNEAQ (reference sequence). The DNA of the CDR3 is TGTGCCAGCAGCTTAGGGGACAGTTATAGCAATCAGCCCCAGCATTTT. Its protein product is CASSLGDSYSNQPQHF.

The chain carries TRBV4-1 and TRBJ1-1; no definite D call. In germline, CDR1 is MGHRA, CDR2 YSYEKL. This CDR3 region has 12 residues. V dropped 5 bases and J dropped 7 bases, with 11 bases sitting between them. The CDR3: CASSGERVEAFF. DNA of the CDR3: TGCGCCAGCAGCGGCGAGAGGGTTGAAGCTTTCTTT.

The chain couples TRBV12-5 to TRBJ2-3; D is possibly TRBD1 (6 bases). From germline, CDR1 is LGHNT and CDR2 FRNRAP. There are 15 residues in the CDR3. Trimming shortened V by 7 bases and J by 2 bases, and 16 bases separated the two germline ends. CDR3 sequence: CASAPGTTNTDTQYF. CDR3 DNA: TGTGCTAGTGCTCCCGGGACAACCAACACAGATACGCAGTATTTT. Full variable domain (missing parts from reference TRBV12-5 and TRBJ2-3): DARVTQTPRHKVTEMGQEVTMRCQPILGHNTVFWYRQTMMQGLELLAYFRNRAPLDDSGMPKDRFSAEMPDATLATLKIQPSEPRDSAVYFCASAPGTTNTDTQYFGPGTRLTVL.

This CDR3 reads CASSPTSTDSRGYTF. The CDR3 DNA follows: TGTGCCAGCAGCCCCACCTCGACAGACTCTCGTGGCTACACCTTC. The chain has TRBV5-4 and TRBJ1-2; the D gene is possibly TRBD1 (5 bases). The CDR3 length is 15 residues. The V and J ends lost 4 bases and 7 bases respectively, with 20 bases between them. CDR1 is SGHNT and CDR2 is YYREEE in the germline V gene (reference sequence).

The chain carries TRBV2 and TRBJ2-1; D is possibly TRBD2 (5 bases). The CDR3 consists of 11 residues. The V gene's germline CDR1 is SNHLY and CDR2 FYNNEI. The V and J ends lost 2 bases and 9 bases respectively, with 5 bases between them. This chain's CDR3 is CASSERGEQFF. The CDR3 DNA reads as TGTGCCAGCAGTGAACGGGGTGAGCAGTTCTTC. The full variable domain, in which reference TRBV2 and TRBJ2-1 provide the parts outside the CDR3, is EPEVTQTPSHQVTQMGQEVILRCVPISNHLYFYWYRQILGQKVEFLVSFYNNEISEKSEIFDDQFSVERPDGSNFTLKIRSTKLEDSAMYFCASSERGEQFFGPGTRLTVL.